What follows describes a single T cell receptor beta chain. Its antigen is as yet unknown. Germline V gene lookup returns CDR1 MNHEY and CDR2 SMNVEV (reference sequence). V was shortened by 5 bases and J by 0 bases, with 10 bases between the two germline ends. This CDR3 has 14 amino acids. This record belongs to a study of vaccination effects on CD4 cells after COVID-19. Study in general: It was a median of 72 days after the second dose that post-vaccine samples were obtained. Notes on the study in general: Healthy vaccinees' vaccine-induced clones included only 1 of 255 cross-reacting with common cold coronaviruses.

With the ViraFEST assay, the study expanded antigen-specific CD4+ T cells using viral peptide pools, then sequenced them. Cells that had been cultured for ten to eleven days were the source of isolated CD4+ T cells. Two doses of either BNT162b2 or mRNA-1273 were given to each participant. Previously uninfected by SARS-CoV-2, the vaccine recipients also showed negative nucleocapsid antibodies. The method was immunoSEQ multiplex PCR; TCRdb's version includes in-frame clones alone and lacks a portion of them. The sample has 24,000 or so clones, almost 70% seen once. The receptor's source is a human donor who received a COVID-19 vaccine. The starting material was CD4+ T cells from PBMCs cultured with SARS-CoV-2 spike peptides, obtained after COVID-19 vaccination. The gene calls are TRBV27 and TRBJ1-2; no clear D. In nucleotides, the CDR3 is TGTGCCAGCAGTGCGACCCTAGCTAACTATGGCTACACCTTC. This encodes CASSATLANYGYTF.